A selection of T cell receptor beta chains follows, all from one sample in a study of control samples from healthy donors and cancer patients. Clones were read by immunoSEQ multiplex PCR, and TCRdb kept only the in-frame ones, dropping some. Here the sample spans tens of thousands of clones, around 90% being singletons. The material sequenced was PBMCs. Receptor source: an older woman with head and neck cancer. CDR3s include the opening cysteine and the closing phenylalanine or tryptophan. A D gene is named only where the DNA matches it firmly. Not every row has a clone size; where given, it reads once, few, many or a size class.

d_gene: .; v_gene: TRBV19; abundance: .; j_gene: TRBJ1-1; CDR3aa: CASSIVQGRPEAFF; CDR3nt: TGTGCCAGTAGTATCGTTCAGGGGAGGCCTGAAGCTTTCTTT
d_gene: .; v_gene: TRBV7-2; abundance: .; j_gene: TRBJ1-5; CDR3aa: CASSYSTNQPQHF; CDR3nt: TGTGCCAGCAGCTATAGCACAAATCAGCCCCAGCATTTT
d_gene: .; v_gene: TRBV19; abundance: .; j_gene: TRBJ1-5; CDR3aa: CASRALTGGGNQPQHF; CDR3nt: TGTGCCAGTAGGGCGTTGACGGGGGGTGGCAATCAGCCCCAGCATTTT
d_gene: TRBD1; v_gene: TRBV6-4; abundance: .; j_gene: TRBJ2-2; CDR3aa: CATMGQPNTGELFF; CDR3nt: TGTGCCACCATGGGACAGCCGAACACCGGGGAGCTGTTTTTT
d_gene: .; v_gene: TRBV19; abundance: .; j_gene: TRBJ2-7; CDR3aa: CASSSWGDTYEQYF; CDR3nt: TGTGCCAGTAGTTCGTGGGGTGATACCTACGAGCAGTACTTC
d_gene: .; v_gene: TRBV4-2; abundance: .; j_gene: TRBJ2-7; CDR3aa: CASSGVNAYEQYF; CDR3nt: TGTGCCAGCAGCGGCGTTAACGCCTACGAGCAGTACTTC
d_gene: .; v_gene: TRBV5-1; abundance: once; j_gene: TRBJ1-1; CDR3aa: CASSLVSGAQEAFF; CDR3nt: TGCGCCAGCAGCTTGGTTTCGGGGGCCCAAGAAGCTTTCTTT
d_gene: TRBD1; v_gene: TRBV2; abundance: .; j_gene: TRBJ2-4; CDR3aa: CASRTGTENIQYF; CDR3nt: TGTGCCAGCAGGACAGGGACAGAAAACATTCAGTACTTC
d_gene: .; v_gene: TRBV27; abundance: .; j_gene: TRBJ2-7; CDR3aa: CASSFRGYEQYF; CDR3nt: TGTGCCAGCAGTTTTAGGGGCTACGAGCAGTACTTC
d_gene: .; v_gene: TRBV19; abundance: .; j_gene: TRBJ2-7; CDR3aa: CATWTASYEQYF; CDR3nt: TGTGCCACCTGGACAGCGTCCTACGAGCAGTACTTC
d_gene: TRBD1; v_gene: TRBV29-1; abundance: .; j_gene: TRBJ2-7; CDR3aa: CSVGGTGKTYEQYF; CDR3nt: TGCAGCGTTGGAGGGACAGGGAAGACCTACGAGCAGTACTTC
d_gene: TRBD2; v_gene: TRBV19; abundance: few; j_gene: TRBJ2-7; CDR3aa: CASSPRLAGNYEQYF; CDR3nt: TGTGCCAGTAGTCCAAGACTAGCGGGAAACTACGAGCAGTACTTC
d_gene: TRBD1; v_gene: TRBV5-1; abundance: .; j_gene: TRBJ1-6; CDR3aa: CASSLNGQGNNSPLHF; CDR3nt: TGCGCCAGCAGCTTGAACGGACAGGGTAACAATTCACCCCTCCACTTT
d_gene: .; v_gene: TRBV3-1/TRBV3-2; abundance: .; j_gene: TRBJ2-7; CDR3aa: CASSQPGGYEQYF; CDR3nt: TGTGCCAGCAGCCAACCTGGGGGCTACGAGCAGTACTTC
d_gene: TRBD1; v_gene: TRBV30; abundance: .; j_gene: TRBJ1-2; CDR3aa: CACVTGSVYGYTF; CDR3nt: TGTGCCTGTGTGACAGGGTCCGTCTATGGCTACACCTTC
d_gene: .; v_gene: TRBV5-6; abundance: few; j_gene: TRBJ1-2; CDR3aa: CASSLVVPIDGYTF; CDR3nt: TGTGCCAGCAGCTTGGTTGTGCCGATCGATGGCTACACCTTC
d_gene: .; v_gene: TRBV6-1; abundance: .; j_gene: TRBJ2-5; CDR3aa: CASSDPGAEETQYF; CDR3nt: TGTGCCAGCAGTGATCCGGGGGCCGAAGAGACCCAGTACTTC
d_gene: .; v_gene: TRBV20-1; abundance: .; j_gene: TRBJ1-5; CDR3aa: CSASWRSNQPQHF; CDR3nt: TGCAGTGCTAGTTGGAGGAGTAATCAGCCCCAGCATTTT
d_gene: .; v_gene: TRBV6-5; abundance: .; j_gene: TRBJ2-1; CDR3aa: CASRPETLGEQFF; CDR3nt: TGTGCCAGCAGACCCGAAACGCTCGGTGAGCAGTTCTTC
d_gene: .; v_gene: TRBV5-5; abundance: .; j_gene: TRBJ1-3; CDR3aa: CASSLVAARSSGNTIYF; CDR3nt: TGTGCCAGCAGCTTGGTTGCGGCCCGGTCCTCTGGAAACACCATATATTTT
d_gene: .; v_gene: TRBV6-5; abundance: once; j_gene: TRBJ1-1; CDR3aa: CAINIAGTNTEAFF; CDR3nt: TGTGCCATAAACATTGCAGGGACTAACACTGAAGCTTTCTTT
d_gene: .; v_gene: TRBV11-3; abundance: .; j_gene: TRBJ1-1; CDR3aa: CASSLVVGTEAFF; CDR3nt: TGTGCCAGCAGCCTTGTAGTGGGCACTGAAGCTTTCTTT
d_gene: TRBD1; v_gene: TRBV7-2; abundance: .; j_gene: TRBJ2-7; CDR3aa: CASSLVSGTGFYEQYF; CDR3nt: TGTGCCAGCAGCTTAGTATCCGGGACAGGGTTCTACGAGCAGTACTTC
d_gene: TRBD2; v_gene: TRBV7-9; abundance: .; j_gene: TRBJ2-5; CDR3aa: CASSLARGVETQYF; CDR3nt: TGTGCCAGCAGCTTAGCGCGGGGGGTGGAGACCCAGTACTTC
d_gene: .; v_gene: TRBV30; abundance: .; j_gene: TRBJ1-1; CDR3aa: CALTRTANTEAFF; CDR3nt: TGTGCCTTGACCCGGACAGCAAACACTGAAGCTTTCTTT
d_gene: TRBD2; v_gene: TRBV9; abundance: .; j_gene: TRBJ2-1; CDR3aa: CASIKGGGRALYNEQFF; CDR3nt: TGTGCCAGCATCAAAGGCGGCGGGAGGGCCCTCTACAATGAGCAGTTCTTC
d_gene: TRBD1; v_gene: TRBV2; abundance: .; j_gene: TRBJ2-3; CDR3aa: CASSEDREDTQYF; CDR3nt: TGTGCCAGCAGCGAGGACAGGGAAGATACGCAGTATTTT
d_gene: TRBD1; v_gene: TRBV29-1; abundance: .; j_gene: TRBJ2-3; CDR3aa: CSVEDRGGDTQYF; CDR3nt: TGCAGCGTTGAGGACAGGGGGGGAGATACGCAGTATTTT
d_gene: .; v_gene: TRBV28; abundance: .; j_gene: TRBJ1-1; CDR3aa: CASSLSRVTEAFF; CDR3nt: TGTGCCAGCAGTTTAAGTAGAGTCACTGAAGCTTTCTTT
d_gene: .; v_gene: TRBV12-2; abundance: .; j_gene: TRBJ1-5; CDR3aa: CAQWGKGNQPQHF; CDR3nt: .
d_gene: .; v_gene: TRBV12-3/TRBV12-4; abundance: .; j_gene: TRBJ2-5; CDR3aa: CASRLLPGTQYF; CDR3nt: TGTGCCAGCAGACTGCTGCCAGGTACCCAGTACTTC
d_gene: .; v_gene: TRBV2; abundance: .; j_gene: TRBJ2-1; CDR3aa: CASMLNNEQFF; CDR3nt: TGTGCCAGCATGCTTAACAATGAGCAGTTCTTC
d_gene: TRBD1; v_gene: TRBV6-5; abundance: few; j_gene: TRBJ1-3; CDR3aa: CASSPGQDSGNTIYF; CDR3nt: TGTGCCAGCAGTCCGGGACAGGACTCTGGAAACACCATATATTTT
d_gene: .; v_gene: TRBV7-3; abundance: .; j_gene: TRBJ1-6; CDR3aa: CASSLNEGYNSPLHF; CDR3nt: TGTGCCAGCAGCTTAAACGAAGGTTATAATTCACCCCTCCACTTT
d_gene: .; v_gene: TRBV27; abundance: .; j_gene: TRBJ2-7; CDR3aa: CASSFYGNSYEQYF; CDR3nt: TGTGCCAGCAGTTTCTATGGGAACTCCTACGAGCAGTACTTC
d_gene: TRBD1; v_gene: TRBV2; abundance: .; j_gene: TRBJ2-5; CDR3aa: CASRETRDRAQTQYF; CDR3nt: TGTGCCAGCAGGGAAACGAGGGACAGGGCGCAGACCCAGTACTTC
d_gene: .; v_gene: TRBV27; abundance: once; j_gene: TRBJ2-6; CDR3aa: CASSLSRFSGANVLTF; CDR3nt: TGTGCCAGCAGTTTATCGAGGTTCTCTGGGGCCAACGTCCTGACTTTC
d_gene: TRBD1; v_gene: TRBV19; abundance: .; j_gene: TRBJ1-5; CDR3aa: CASSSTQGVSNQPQHF; CDR3nt: TGTGCCAGTAGTTCCACACAGGGGGTGAGCAATCAGCCCCAGCATTTT
d_gene: .; v_gene: TRBV5-1; abundance: .; j_gene: TRBJ2-7; CDR3aa: CASSLEGYEQYF; CDR3nt: TGCGCCAGCAGCTTGGAGGGCTACGAGCAGTACTTC
d_gene: .; v_gene: TRBV6-5; abundance: .; j_gene: TRBJ1-1; CDR3aa: CASKIYGTQNTEAFF; CDR3nt: TGTGCCAGCAAAATATACGGGACGCAGAACACTGAAGCTTTCTTT
d_gene: .; v_gene: TRBV5-4; abundance: .; j_gene: TRBJ1-5; CDR3aa: CASSLMGSNQPQHF; CDR3nt: TGTGCCAGCAGTCTAATGGGTAGCAATCAGCCCCAGCATTTT
d_gene: TRBD1; v_gene: TRBV28; abundance: once; j_gene: TRBJ1-6; CDR3aa: CASRIDRANSPLHF; CDR3nt: TGTGCCAGCAGGATTGACAGGGCGAATTCACCCCTCCACTTT
d_gene: .; v_gene: TRBV5-4; abundance: .; j_gene: TRBJ1-3; CDR3aa: CASSLVGSGNTIYF; CDR3nt: TGTGCCAGCAGCTTGGTGGGCTCTGGAAACACCATATATTTT
d_gene: .; v_gene: TRBV28; abundance: .; j_gene: TRBJ1-4; CDR3aa: CASSLGGTNEKLFF; CDR3nt: TGTGCCAGCAGTTTAGGCGGAACTAATGAAAAACTGTTTTTT
d_gene: TRBD2; v_gene: TRBV9; abundance: .; j_gene: TRBJ2-7; CDR3aa: CASRPGLAGGMQYF; CDR3nt: TGTGCCAGCAGGCCGGGACTAGCGGGAGGAATGCAGTACTTC
d_gene: TRBD2; v_gene: TRBV4-3; abundance: .; j_gene: TRBJ2-7; CDR3aa: CASSQGLAGGEQYF; CDR3nt: TGCGCCAGCAGCCAAGGACTAGCGGGAGGCGAGCAGTACTTC
d_gene: .; v_gene: TRBV5-4; abundance: .; j_gene: TRBJ1-1; CDR3aa: CASSLGRGLDYTEAFF; CDR3nt: TGTGCCAGCAGCTTGGGGCGGGGGCTTGATTACACTGAAGCTTTCTTT
d_gene: .; v_gene: TRBV19; abundance: .; j_gene: TRBJ2-2; CDR3aa: CASSNPVGTGTGELFF; CDR3nt: TGTGCCAGTAGTAATCCCGTAGGTACAGGGACCGGGGAGCTGTTTTTT
d_gene: TRBD2; v_gene: TRBV5-4; abundance: .; j_gene: TRBJ2-1; CDR3aa: CASSRKLAGVVSEQFF; CDR3nt: TGTGCCAGCAGCCGGAAATTAGCGGGAGTAGTTAGTGAGCAGTTCTTC
d_gene: .; v_gene: TRBV24-1; abundance: .; j_gene: TRBJ1-5; CDR3aa: CATSDFLREGPDYDQPQHF; CDR3nt: TGTGCCACCAGTGATTTCCTCAGGGAAGGTCCCGACTACGATCAGCCCCAGCATTTT